This T cell receptor (beta chain) stems from a study of cytomegalovirus exposure and HLA in healthy donors (dated by TCRdb to 2015 to 2018). A note on the overall study: An earlier analysis of a few hundred of the donors reported roughly 300 Gb of sequence data and 95 million to 130 million unique TCR beta sequences obtained from about 170 million T cells. An early release that covered approximately 600 HLA-typed donors contained approximately 300 gigabases of sequencing data and about 93 million unique TCR sequences. Of the roughly 410 genotyped donors, roughly 80% were placed in the genetic ancestry cluster associated with self-reported Caucasian donors. The aim of the study was to test whether cataloging public T cell receptors could identify signatures of past pathogen exposure. Using immunosequencing, the study profiled T cell repertoires from 500 to 800 subjects and related those repertoires to cytomegalovirus serostatus. In addition to the first cohort of around 670 subjects, a separate validation cohort of approximately 110 different subjects was used. To predict cytomegalovirus infection status, the study combined high-throughput TCR immunosequencing, statistical association of individual TCRs with disease status, and machine learning. A later analysis re-examined previously published TCR beta repertoires from 500 to 700 donors and added high-resolution HLA genotyping to investigate patterns of TCR occurrence. The later analysis used no new phenotypic data to find candidate immune exposures, relying instead on TCR beta sequences and their occurrence across donors. An earlier analysis of about 620 of the donors applied high-throughput TCR beta sequencing to assess whether each TCR beta V gene segment acted as functional or pseudogenic. Alongside the repertoire data, information on donor age, sex, ethnicity and CMV serostatus was compiled. A later genetic analysis took genome-wide SNP genotypes for about 55% of the 666 donors and used that subset as a discovery cohort. Every discovery cohort repertoire had been produced on one sequencing platform. Both class I and class II loci were covered by HLA typing, at four-digit resolution. The number of donors typed differed by locus, with 629-630 for A, B, C, DRB1 and DQB1, 522 for DQA1, 600 to 610 for DPA1, and 400 to 490 for DPB1. Five DR-DQ haplotypes were treated as single units for association and clustering because of strong linkage in the cohort. Across around 400 genotyped donors of the cohort, an average of about 220,000 unique TCR beta nucleotide sequences per donor were sequenced, and approximately 17% of those sequences were non-productive.

Taken from the germline V gene, the CDR1 and CDR2 loops are MGHRA and YSYEKL. From its cysteine to its phenylalanine, the CDR3 spans 16 amino acids. Solely the CDR3 DNA is kept, with 48 bases framed from the first base. V and J lose 0 bases and 4 bases, and a span of 13 bases separates them. In total, roughly 670 healthy bone marrow donors made up the cohort. All cohort members were sampled while nominally healthy, although unrecorded immune exposures were likely present. The donor was CMV seropositive and was included in the group of about 290 seropositive cohort members. A peripheral blood sample was collected from each donor, and TCR beta sequencing was performed on peripheral blood mononuclear cells. Genomic DNA extraction from the blood cell samples was performed with the Qiagen DNeasy Blood Extraction Kit. This clone has a single count. The specificity of this receptor is unknown. No much larger clone exists at a distance of one base, and base qualities are not known.

What the work shows at the level of the full study, not this receptor alone: The classifier was reported to diagnose cytomegalovirus status with high specificity and sensitivity in both the original and validation cohorts. A later analysis found that most CMV-associated TCR beta chains appeared HLA-restricted, with HLA associations seemingly driven largely by CMV exposure. In an earlier analysis of under 600 of the donors, most TCR beta V segments were observed in productive rearrangements about 87% or about 30% of the time, broadly matching IMGT annotations. Some IMGT-functional V segments, including TRBV6-2 and TRBV6-3, could not be told apart with the 87-base-pair reads, so those segments were excluded. In a later analysis, around 17,000 TCR beta sequences were associated with specific HLA alleles at a false discovery rate of 0.05. A further reported finding was that TCR beta sequences accurately predicted the HLA-A and HLA-B alleles for most subjects in the first cohort. Several of the top co-occurrence clusters appeared to be linked to parvovirus B19, influenza, CMV and Epstein-Barr virus, according to a later analysis. In the study, some 160 TCR beta chains were listed as associated with cytomegalovirus. Most TCR sequences were seen in very few donors, while some public TCRs were found in many individuals. In this cohort, only TCR beta chains were sequenced, and detectable features were limited by the absence of alpha or paired-chain data. According to the authors, the approach could potentially be generalized to other disease states and immunological phenotypes. Sequencing depth was assumed to be roughly uniform across donors in the presence/absence analyses, though that assumption may not hold. A later genetic analysis reported fewer N-insertions in productive TCRs among donors in an Asian-associated ancestry cluster than the roughly 650-donor mean. In a later analysis, HLA-associated TCR beta chains showed more clonal expansion and lower generation probabilities than non-associated chains that were equally common. Strong co-occurrence of HLA alleles, especially DR and DQ, made assigning TCR associations to individual alleles difficult. A cluster of highly shared sequence variants was judged likely to represent a technical artifact of the sequencing pipeline. Because counts were too low, 15 to 20 rarely observed V segments, including chromosome 9 orphons, were excluded from the earlier analysis of 500 to 700 of the donors. In a later genetic analysis, a missense DCLRE1C variant was associated with V-gene and J-gene trimming of TCR beta chains, and the association was replicated in an independent cohort. Because HLA typing was missing for some donors at each locus, association tests included only the typed subset. For the cohort, immune exposure information was limited to CMV serostatus. In vitro tests confirmed that a few of the cytomegalovirus-associated TCR beta chains recognize cytomegalovirus antigens. In a later analysis, TCR association rates were found to vary across HLA loci, with the most associated TCRs seen for DRB1 alleles and the fewest for HLA-C alleles. Correlated functional status among segregating V segments might be attributable to linkage disequilibrium, but an unknown experimental factor could not be ruled out.

To prepare the library, the immunoSEQ multiplex PCR assay was applied. A mixture of 60 forward primers for TCR Vbeta segments and 13 reverse primers for TCR Jbeta segments was used in the multiplex PCR. The CDR3 region of rearranged TCR beta genes was amplified from genomic DNA by a multiplex PCR assay. The Illumina HiSeq System was used to sequence the amplified TCR beta libraries as 87-base-pair reads. On the authors' methods: Across the roughly 670 repertoires, a later analysis counted some 80 million unique TCR beta chains, about 10 million of which were shared by at least two donors. To remove PCR and sequencing errors, raw reads were error-corrected and collapsed into unique sequences using a nearest-neighbor algorithm that merged closely related sequences. V, D and J gene segments were assigned by aligning CDR3 sequences to IMGT reference sequences. For a sequence to be retained, at least a six-nucleotide match to both a V gene segment and a J gene segment was required. Rearrangements were called productive when the CDR3 lacked stop codons and stayed in frame with V and J; all others were non-productive. Following IMGT convention, CDR3 was defined as the stretch from the second conserved V-encoded cysteine to the conserved J-encoded phenylalanine. The earlier analysis of about 500 of the donors excluded sequences that lacked an unambiguous match to a single V gene segment. In an earlier analysis of approximately 500 of the donors, a V segment was called functional when productive rearrangements were above 56.7%, and segregating when the standard deviation between donors exceeded 5%. To diagnose cytomegalovirus status from the catalog of TCR beta chain sequences, a statistical classification framework was built. In a later analysis, V and J genes were assigned by comparing TCR nucleotide sequences against IMGT/GENE-DB human TR gene sequences. In a later analysis, CDR3 sequences and most-parsimonious VDJ recombination scenarios were assigned using the TCRdist pipeline. In a later analysis, each TCR beta chain was defined by its CDR3 amino acid sequence together with its V-gene family, and reads without a unique V-gene family were excluded. In a later analysis, 450 to 600 highly shared, low-generation-probability nucleotide sequences were removed to address suspected cross-contamination and a sequencing artifact. For each public chain, a later analysis derived a clonal expansion index from normalized ranks of inferred template counts within each repertoire. In a later analysis, generation probabilities were computed using a VDJ recombination model fitted to out-of-frame rearrangements, and the results were checked against IGoR. In a later analysis, hypergeometric tests were used to score TCR-TCR, TCR-HLA and TCR-CMV co-occurrence, with a repertoire-size bias correction applied to TCR pairs. False discovery rates were estimated in a later analysis by permuting HLA or CMV assignments 20 times. In a later analysis, co-occurring TCRs were grouped using DBSCAN, and TCRdist sequence similarity was added for clustering within HLA-allele-positive subsets. Co-occurrence clustering excluded repertoires with fewer than 30,000 or more than 120,000 public chains, plus five with anomalous nucleotide sharing. TCRdb re-hosts the immuneACCESS table, in-frame sequences only. Its copies lack some clones; in the studies checked, an unresolved V gene accounts for under half of them, and the cause for the rest is not known. D and trimming were read from the DNA, whereas the V and J calls and clone size are those reported in that table. In this sample the table shows over 100,000 clones, roughly 70% of which occur a single time. Of the sample, approximately 9% is held by the ten largest clones.

The V and J segments used are TRBV4-1 and TRBJ1-3, with the D gene uncertain. This receptor was identified in a man aged 25 to 45 in good health and CMV-seropositive. The sequenced sample consisted of PBMCs. The nucleotide sequence is given as TGCGCCAGCAGCCAAGAGAAGGGAGCGGTGGGAAACACCATATATTTT. This codes for CASSQEKGAVGNTIYF.